A selection of T cell receptor beta chains follows, all from one sample in a study of T cells in Graves' hyperthyroidism and ophthalmopathy. TCRdb used MiXCR to reprocess the multiplex PCR reads, holding one entry per CDR3 protein. Among approximately 400,000 distinct CDR3 sequences listed, about 15% were seen once. The sequencing input was blood. The origin of the receptors is a young woman with Graves' hyperthyroidism. The CDR3 runs from the conserved cysteine through the conserved F or W. Fields, in order: V gene, D gene, clone size, J gene, CDR3 protein, CDR3 DNA. A D gene is named only where the DNA matches it firmly. Part of the rows lack a size; the others show once, few, many or a class for expanded clones.

v_gene: TRBV7-3; d_gene: TRBD1; abundance: many; j_gene: TRBJ2-1; CDR3aa: CASSLAGGMNEQFF; CDR3nt: TGTGCCAGCAGCTTGGCAGGGGGAATGAATGAGCAGTTCTTC
v_gene: TRBV11-1; d_gene: TRBD2; abundance: many; j_gene: TRBJ2-1; CDR3aa: CASSLGSGTYNEQFF; CDR3nt: TGTGCCAGCAGCTTAGGTAGCGGGACGTACAATGAGCAGTTCTTC
v_gene: TRBV3-1; d_gene: NA; abundance: many; j_gene: TRBJ2-1; CDR3aa: CASSQAQSVREQFF; CDR3nt: TGTGCCAGCAGCCAGGCCCAAAGCGTGAGAGAGCAGTTCTTC
v_gene: TRBV5-1; d_gene: NA; abundance: many; j_gene: TRBJ1-1; CDR3aa: CASSWTGGGTEAFF; CDR3nt: TGCGCCAGCAGCTGGACGGGGGGAGGCACTGAAGCTTTCTTT
v_gene: TRBV6-9; d_gene: TRBD1; abundance: NA; j_gene: TRBJ1-4; CDR3aa: CASSWTTGADEKLFF; CDR3nt: TGTGCCAGCAGTTGGACGACAGGGGCGGACGAAAAACTGTTTTTT
v_gene: TRBV5-1; d_gene: TRBD2; abundance: NA; j_gene: TRBJ2-2; CDR3aa: CASSSGLAGYNTGELFF; CDR3nt: TGCGCCAGCAGCTCCGGACTAGCGGGATATAACACCGGGGAGCTGTTTTTT
v_gene: TRBV5-1; d_gene: NA; abundance: NA; j_gene: TRBJ1-2; CDR3aa: CASSYGTLSLSNYGYTF; CDR3nt: TGCGCCAGCAGTTATGGGACCTTAAGTTTAAGTAACTATGGCTACACCTTC
v_gene: TRBV10-3; d_gene: NA; abundance: NA; j_gene: TRBJ2-7; CDR3aa: CAITPDGGEQYF; CDR3nt: TGTGCCATCACTCCCGATGGAGGCGAGCAGTACTTC
v_gene: TRBV12-3/TRBV12-4; d_gene: NA; abundance: many; j_gene: TRBJ2-7; CDR3aa: CASSLEQGGSYEQYF; CDR3nt: TGTGCCAGCAGTTTGGAGCAGGGGGGGTCCTACGAGCAGTACTTC
v_gene: TRBV7-3; d_gene: TRBD2; abundance: NA; j_gene: TRBJ2-3; CDR3aa: CASSYMLLAGGPDTQYF; CDR3nt: TGTGCCAGCAGCTATATGTTACTAGCGGGAGGGCCAGATACGCAGTATTTT
v_gene: TRBV5-1; d_gene: NA; abundance: NA; j_gene: TRBJ1-4; CDR3aa: CASSLVGTKLETNEKLFF; CDR3nt: TGCGCCAGCAGCTTGGTTGGTACCAAACTGGAGACTAATGAAAAACTGTTTTTT
v_gene: TRBV30; d_gene: NA; abundance: many; j_gene: TRBJ1-2; CDR3aa: CAWKPLSNYGYTF; CDR3nt: TGTGCCTGGAAGCCTCTCAGTAACTATGGCTACACCTTC
v_gene: TRBV28; d_gene: TRBD1; abundance: few; j_gene: TRBJ1-5; CDR3aa: CASSLLGTDQPQHF; CDR3nt: TGTGCCAGCAGTTTATTGGGGACAGATCAGCCCCAGCATTTT